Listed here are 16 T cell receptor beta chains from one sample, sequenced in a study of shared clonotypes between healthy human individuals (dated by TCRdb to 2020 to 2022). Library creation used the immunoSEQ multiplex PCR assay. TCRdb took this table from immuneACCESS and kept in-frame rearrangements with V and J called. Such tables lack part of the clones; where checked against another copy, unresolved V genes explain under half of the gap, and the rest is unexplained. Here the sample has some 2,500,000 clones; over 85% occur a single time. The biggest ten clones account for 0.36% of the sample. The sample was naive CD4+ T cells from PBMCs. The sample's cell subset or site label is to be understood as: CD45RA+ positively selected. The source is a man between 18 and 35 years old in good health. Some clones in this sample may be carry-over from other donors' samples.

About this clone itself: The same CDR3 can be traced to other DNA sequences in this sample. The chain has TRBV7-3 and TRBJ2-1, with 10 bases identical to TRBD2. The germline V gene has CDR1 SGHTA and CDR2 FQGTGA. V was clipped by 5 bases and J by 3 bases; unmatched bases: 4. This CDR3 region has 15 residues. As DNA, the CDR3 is TGTGCCAGCAGCCCTTTAGCGGGAGGCTACAATGAGCAGTTCTTC. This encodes CASSPLAGGYNEQFF.

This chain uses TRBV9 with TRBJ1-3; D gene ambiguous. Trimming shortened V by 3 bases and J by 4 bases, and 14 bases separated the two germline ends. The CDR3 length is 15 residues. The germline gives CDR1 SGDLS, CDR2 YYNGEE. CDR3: CASSEGLGRGNTIYF. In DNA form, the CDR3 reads TGTGCCAGCAGCGAGGGTTTAGGGCGAGGAAACACCATATATTTT.

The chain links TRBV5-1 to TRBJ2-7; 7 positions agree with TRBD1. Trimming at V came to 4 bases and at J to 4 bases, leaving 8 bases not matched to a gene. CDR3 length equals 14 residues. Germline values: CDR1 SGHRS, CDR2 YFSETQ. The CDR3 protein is CASSLGQQPYEQYF. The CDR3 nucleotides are TGCGCCAGCAGCCTGGGACAGCAGCCTTACGAGCAGTACTTC. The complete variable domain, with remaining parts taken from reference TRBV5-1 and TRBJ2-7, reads KAGVTQTPRYLIKTRGQQVTLSCSPISGHRSVSWYQQTPGQGLQFLFEYFSETQRNKGNFPGRFSGRQFSNSRSEMNVSTLELGDSALYLCASSLGQQPYEQYFGPGTRLTVT.

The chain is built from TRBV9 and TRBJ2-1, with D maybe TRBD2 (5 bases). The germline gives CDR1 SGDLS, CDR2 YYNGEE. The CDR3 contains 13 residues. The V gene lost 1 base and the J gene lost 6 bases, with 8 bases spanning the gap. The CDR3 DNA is TGTGCCAGCAGCGTATATGAGGGCAATGAGCAGTTCTTC. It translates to CASSVYEGNEQFF.

The CDR3 loop is CASSPGSDFGEQFF. The CDR3, as DNA: TGCGCCAGCAGCCCTGGCAGCGATTTTGGTGAGCAGTTCTTC. The V and J genes are TRBV5-1 and TRBJ2-1; D not resolved. Trimming stripped 4 bases from V and 9 bases from J, with 17 bases between. Germline V gene sequence: CDR1 SGHRS, CDR2 YFSETQ. The CDR3 contains 14 residues.

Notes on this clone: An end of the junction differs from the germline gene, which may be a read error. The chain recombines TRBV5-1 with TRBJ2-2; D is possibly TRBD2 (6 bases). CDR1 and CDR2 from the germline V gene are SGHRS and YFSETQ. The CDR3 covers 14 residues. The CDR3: CASSSGDNNGKLFF. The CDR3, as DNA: TGCGCCAGCAGTTCGGGAGATAATAACGGGAAGCTGTTTTTT.

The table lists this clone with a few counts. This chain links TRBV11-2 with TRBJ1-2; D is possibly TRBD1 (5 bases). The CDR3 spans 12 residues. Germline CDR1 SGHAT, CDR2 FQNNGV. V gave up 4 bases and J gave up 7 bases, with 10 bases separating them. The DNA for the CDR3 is TGTGCCAGCAGCTCCAGGGTTGCTGGCTACACCTTC. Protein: CASSSRVAGYTF. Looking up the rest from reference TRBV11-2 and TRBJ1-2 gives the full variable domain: EAGVAQSPRYKIIEKRQSVAFWCNPISGHATLYWYQQILGQGPKLLIQFQNNGVVDDSQLPKDRFSAERLKGVDSTLKIQPAKLEDSAVYLCASSSRVAGYTFGSGTRLTVV.

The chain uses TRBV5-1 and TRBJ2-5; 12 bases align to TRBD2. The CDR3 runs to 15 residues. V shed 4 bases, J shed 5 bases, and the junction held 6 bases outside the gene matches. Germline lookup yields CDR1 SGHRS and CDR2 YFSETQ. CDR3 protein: CASSQTSGSWETQYF. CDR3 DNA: TGCGCCAGCAGCCAGACTAGCGGGAGCTGGGAGACCCAGTACTTC.

The CDR3 protein is CASSTGWGETQYF. Here the CDR3 DNA reads TGTGCCAGTAGTACAGGATGGGGGGAGACCCAGTACTTC. The V and J genes are TRBV19 and TRBJ2-5; D possibly uses TRBD1 or TRBD2 (5 bases each). The CDR3 extends over 13 amino acids. Germline-derived CDR1 and CDR2 are LNHDA and SQIVND (reference sequence). Deletions cut 4 bases from V and 5 bases from J, with 11 bases between.

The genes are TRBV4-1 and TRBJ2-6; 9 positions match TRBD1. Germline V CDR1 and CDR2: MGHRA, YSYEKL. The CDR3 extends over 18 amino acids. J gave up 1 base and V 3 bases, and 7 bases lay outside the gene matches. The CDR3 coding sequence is TGCGCCAGCAGCCACCCCGGGACAGGGAGGTCTGGGGCCAACGTCCTGACTTTC. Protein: CASSHPGTGRSGANVLTF.

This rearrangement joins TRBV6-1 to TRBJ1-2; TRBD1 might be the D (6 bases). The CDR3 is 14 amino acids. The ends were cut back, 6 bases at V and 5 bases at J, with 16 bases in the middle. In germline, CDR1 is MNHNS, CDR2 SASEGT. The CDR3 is CASSNRELGYGYTF. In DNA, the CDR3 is TGTGCCAGCAGCAACAGGGAACTAGGATATGGCTACACCTTC.

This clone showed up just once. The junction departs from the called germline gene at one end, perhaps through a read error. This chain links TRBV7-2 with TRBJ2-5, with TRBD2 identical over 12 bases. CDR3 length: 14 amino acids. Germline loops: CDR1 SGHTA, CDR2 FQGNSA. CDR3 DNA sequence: TGTGCCAGCAGCCTAGCGGGAGGGTCTGAGACCCAGTACTTC. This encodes CASSLAGGSETQYF. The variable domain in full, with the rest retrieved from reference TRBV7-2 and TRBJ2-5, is GAGVSQSPSNKVTEKGKDVELRCDPISGHTALYWYRQSLGQGLEFLIYFQGNSAPDKSGLPSDRFSAERTGGSVSTLTIQRTQQEDSAVYLCASSLAGGSETQYFGPGTRLLVL.

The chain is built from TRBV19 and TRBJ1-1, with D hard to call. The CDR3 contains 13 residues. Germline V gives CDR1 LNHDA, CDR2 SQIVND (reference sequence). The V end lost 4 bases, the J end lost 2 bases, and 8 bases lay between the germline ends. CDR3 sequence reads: CASSKQRNTEAFF. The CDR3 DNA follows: TGTGCCAGTAGTAAACAGAGAAACACTGAAGCTTTCTTT.

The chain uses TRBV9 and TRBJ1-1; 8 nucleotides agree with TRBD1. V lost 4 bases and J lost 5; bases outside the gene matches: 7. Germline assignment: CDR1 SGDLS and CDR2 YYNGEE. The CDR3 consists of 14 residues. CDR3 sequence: CASSSQGAGTEAFF. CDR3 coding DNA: TGTGCCAGCAGCTCGCAGGGGGCGGGGACTGAAGCTTTCTTT.

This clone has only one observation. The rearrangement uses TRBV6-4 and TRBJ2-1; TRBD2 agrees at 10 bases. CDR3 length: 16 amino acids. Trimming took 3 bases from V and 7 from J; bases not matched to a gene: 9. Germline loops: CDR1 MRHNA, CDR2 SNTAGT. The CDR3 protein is CASSEGITSGKNEQFF. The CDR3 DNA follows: TGTGCCAGCAGTGAAGGGATAACTAGCGGGAAAAATGAGCAGTTCTTC.

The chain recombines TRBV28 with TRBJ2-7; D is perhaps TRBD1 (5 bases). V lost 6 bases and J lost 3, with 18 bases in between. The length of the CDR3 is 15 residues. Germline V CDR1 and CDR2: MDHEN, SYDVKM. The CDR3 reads CASSRRRGGDYEQYF. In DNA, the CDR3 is TGTGCCAGCAGCCGCAGAAGGGGCGGAGACTACGAGCAGTACTTC.